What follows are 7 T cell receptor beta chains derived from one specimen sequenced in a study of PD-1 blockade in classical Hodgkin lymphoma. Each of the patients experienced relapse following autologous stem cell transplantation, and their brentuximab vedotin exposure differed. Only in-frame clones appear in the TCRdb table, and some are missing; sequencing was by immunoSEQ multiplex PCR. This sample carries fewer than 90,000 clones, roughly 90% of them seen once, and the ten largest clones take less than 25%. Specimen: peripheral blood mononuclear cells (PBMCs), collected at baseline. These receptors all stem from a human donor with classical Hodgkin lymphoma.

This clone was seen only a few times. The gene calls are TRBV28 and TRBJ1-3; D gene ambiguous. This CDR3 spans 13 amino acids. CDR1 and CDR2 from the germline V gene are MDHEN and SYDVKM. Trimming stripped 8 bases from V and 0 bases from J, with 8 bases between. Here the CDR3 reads CASRITSGNTIYF. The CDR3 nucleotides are TGTGCCAGCCGAATTACCTCTGGAAACACCATATATTTT.

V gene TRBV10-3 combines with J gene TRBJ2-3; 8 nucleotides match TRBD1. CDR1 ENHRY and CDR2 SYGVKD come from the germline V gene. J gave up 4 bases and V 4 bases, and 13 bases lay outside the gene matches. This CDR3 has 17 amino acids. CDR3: CAISGSPLDRGPDTQYF. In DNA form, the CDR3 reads TGTGCCATCAGTGGGTCTCCCCTCGACAGGGGACCAGATACGCAGTATTTT.

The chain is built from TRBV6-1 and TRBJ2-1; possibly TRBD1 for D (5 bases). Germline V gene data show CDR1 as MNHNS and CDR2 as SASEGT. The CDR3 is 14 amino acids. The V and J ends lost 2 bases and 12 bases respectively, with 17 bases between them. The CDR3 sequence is CASSELGRGHGQFF. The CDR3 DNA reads TGTGCCAGCAGTGAATTAGGAAGGGGCCACGGGCAGTTCTTC.

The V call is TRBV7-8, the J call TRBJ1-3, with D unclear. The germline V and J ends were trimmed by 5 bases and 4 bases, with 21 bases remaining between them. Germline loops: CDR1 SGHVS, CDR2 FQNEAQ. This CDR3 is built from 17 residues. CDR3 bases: TGTGCCAGCAGCCCCTCCCGAACGGCCGGCGGCGGAAACACCATATATTTT. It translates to CASSPSRTAGGGNTIYF.

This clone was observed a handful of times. The CDR3 here is CASSEGPGRSGAFF. The DNA for the CDR3 is TGTGCCAGCAGTGAAGGGCCAGGGCGGTCGGGGGCTTTCTTT. The rearrangement uses TRBV2 and TRBJ1-1, with D tentatively TRBD1 (5 bases). The CDR3 is 14 amino acids. CDR1 SNHLY and CDR2 FYNNEI come from the germline V gene. The V and J ends lost 1 base and 11 bases respectively, with 17 bases between them.

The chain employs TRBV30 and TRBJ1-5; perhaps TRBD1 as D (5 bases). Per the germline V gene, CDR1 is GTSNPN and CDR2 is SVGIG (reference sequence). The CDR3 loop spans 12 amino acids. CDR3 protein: CAFDSSNQPQHF. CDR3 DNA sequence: TGTGCTTTTGACAGTAGCAATCAGCCCCAGCATTTT.

CDR3 sequence reads: CASSPGATMNTEAFF. CDR3 DNA sequence: TGTGCCAGCAGCCCAGGGGCCACGATGAACACTGAAGCTTTCTTT. The gene calls are TRBV7-2 and TRBJ1-1, with D tentatively TRBD1 (6 bases). The CDR3 is 15 residues long. Germline V CDR1 and CDR2: SGHTA, FQGNSA. Trimming shortened V by 5 bases and J by 0 bases, and 13 bases separated the two germline ends. The full variable domain, completed using reference TRBV7-2 and TRBJ1-1, is GAGVSQSPSNKVTEKGKDVELRCDPISGHTALYWYRQSLGQGLEFLIYFQGNSAPDKSGLPSDRFSAERTGGSVSTLTIQRTQQEDSAVYLCASSPGATMNTEAFFGQGTRLTVV.